Shown below are 14 T cell receptor beta chains from a single sample sequenced in a study of early T cells in non-severe SARS-CoV-2 infection. TCRdb re-called the 5' RACE reads with MiXCR, one entry per CDR3 protein. The sample holds 90,000 to 120,000 distinct CDR3 sequences; roughly 11% are singletons and the top ten take approximately 7.3%. The sequenced sample consisted of whole blood. These receptors were obtained from an adult who was a healthcare worker with PCR-confirmed SARS-CoV-2 infection or an uninfected control (not recorded which).

This clonotype occurred many times. J is TRBJ1-6 and V is TRBV28, with D maybe TRBD1 (6 bases). The CDR3 runs 17 residues. Trimming left V 2 bases short and J 10 bases short, with 21 bases between. Germline V gene sequence: CDR1 MDHEN, CDR2 SYDVKM. CDR3 residues: CASSLEGLWGQGSPLHF. The CDR3 region has the DNA TGTGCCAGCAGTTTAGAGGGGTTGTGGGGGCAGGGCTCACCCCTCCACTTT.

This rearrangement joins TRBV20-1 to TRBJ1-4; D is unclear. V lost 6 bases to trimming and J lost 4 bases, with 15 bases between them. The germline CDR1 and CDR2 sequences are DFQATT and SNEGSKA (reference sequence). The CDR3 contains 14 residues. The CDR3 spells CSAQIGQDNEKLFF. CDR3 sequence (DNA): TGCAGTGCACAGATAGGTCAGGATAATGAAAAACTGTTTTTT.

This clonotype occurred a few times. The chain has TRBV6-2 or TRBV6-3 and TRBJ1-5, with D unclear. CDR3 length: 15 amino acids. Germline CDR1 MNHEY, CDR2 SVGEGT. Trimming removed 5 bases from V and 0 bases from J, with 11 bases in between. The CDR3 loop is CASSEDPISNQPQHF. As DNA, the CDR3 is TGTGCCAGCAGTGAAGACCCAATTAGCAATCAGCCCCAGCATTTT.

Many counts were recorded for this clonotype. The rearrangement links TRBV7-3 to TRBJ2-5; 12 bases are a match to TRBD1. This CDR3 spans 16 amino acids. The junction had 9 bases not matched to a gene; V was cut back by 5 bases and J by 5 bases. CDR1 and CDR2 from the germline V gene are SGHTA and FQGTGA. The CDR3 coding sequence is TGTGCCAGCAGCGCCGGGACAGGGGGCAAGGGGGAGACCCAGTACTTC. Translation: CASSAGTGGKGETQYF.

The rearrangement uses TRBV7-2 and TRBJ2-3; D tentatively reads TRBD1 or TRBD2 (5 bases each). Trimming left V 3 bases short and J 3 bases short, with 13 bases between. Per germline, CDR1 SGHTA and CDR2 FQGNSA. The CDR3 has 15 amino acids. The CDR3 loop is CASSLFGTYTDTQYF. The CDR3 nucleotides read TGTGCCAGCAGCTTGTTCGGGACGTATACAGATACGCAGTATTTT.

This clonotype was seen at least ten times. The chain combines TRBV12-3 or TRBV12-4 with TRBJ2-7; a possible D gene is TRBD2 (7 bases). V was clipped by 1 base and J by 6 bases, with 10 bases between them. The CDR3 contains 13 residues. The CDR3 is CASSLGGGAEQYF. Written as DNA, the CDR3 is TGTGCCAGCAGTTTAGGAGGGGGGGCCGAGCAGTACTTC.

This clonotype was seen repeatedly, ten times or more. J is TRBJ2-6 and V is TRBV28; D ambiguous. Between the trimmed V and J ends, which lost 1 base and 1 base, there was a span of 5 bases. The germline V gene has CDR1 MDHEN and CDR2 SYDVKM. This CDR3 has 15 residues. The CDR3, as DNA: TGTGCCAGCAGTTTATTCAGGTCTGGGGCCAACGTCCTGACTTTC. Amino acid sequence: CASSLFRSGANVLTF.

The V and J genes are TRBV4-2 and TRBJ2-5; 10 bases are shared with TRBD1. Germline V lookup: CDR1 LGHNA, CDR2 YNFKEQ. The V gene end was trimmed by 0 bases and the J gene end by 6 bases; junction bases not matched to a gene: 7. The length of the CDR3 is 16 residues. The CDR3 region has the DNA TGTGCCAGCAGCCAAGAGGCCGGGACAGGGGAAAAGACCCAGTACTTC. Translating gives CASSQEAGTGEKTQYF.

The chain uses TRBV6-5 and TRBJ2-5; TRBD2 matches 8 bases. Trimming at V came to 7 bases and at J to 4 bases, leaving 5 bases not matched to a gene. Germline CDR1 is MNHEY and CDR2 is SVGAGI. The CDR3 loop spans 13 amino acids. The CDR3 nucleotides are TGTGCCAGCACCTTGGCGGGAGGAGAGACCCAGTACTTC. This encodes CASTLAGGETQYF.

Many counts were recorded for this clonotype. CDR3 protein: CAISDPQSGGFSYNEQFF. The CDR3 DNA follows: TGTGCCATCAGTGATCCTCAATCTGGGGGATTCTCCTACAATGAGCAGTTCTTC. The chain combines TRBV10-3 with TRBJ2-1; D tentatively fits TRBD1 or TRBD2 (5 bases each). Germline assignment: CDR1 ENHRY and CDR2 SYGVKD. The V gene lost 3 bases and the J gene lost 0 bases, with 18 bases spanning the gap. This CDR3 comprises 18 residues.

This clonotype was detected ten times or more. The chain uses TRBV4-3 and TRBJ1-2; D perhaps matches TRBD1 (6 bases). Germline assignment: CDR1 LGHNA and CDR2 YSLEER. CDR3 length: 17 amino acids. Trimming stripped 0 bases from V and 5 bases from J, with 19 bases between. CDR3 coding DNA: TGCGCCAGCAGCCAAGATCTGGACATGGGGGGCTCGTATGGCTACACCTTC. This sequence encodes CASSQDLDMGGSYGYTF.

V usage is TRBV15 and J usage is TRBJ2-1, with 7 positions matching TRBD2. From germline, CDR1 is LNHNV and CDR2 YYDKDF (reference sequence). Unmatched junction bases numbered 10, after V lost 0 bases and J lost 11 bases. There are 15 residues in the CDR3. The CDR3 loop is CATSRDREGAQQQFF. CDR3 nucleotides: TGTGCCACCAGCAGAGACAGGGAGGGAGCCCAGCAGCAGTTCTTC. Full variable domain (outside the CDR3, taken from reference TRBV15 and TRBJ2-1): DAMVIQNPRYQVTQFGKPVTLSCSQTLNHNVMYWYQQKSSQAPKLLFHYYDKDFNNEADTPDNFQSRRPNTSFCFLDIRSPGLGDTAMYLCATSRDREGAQQQFFGPGTRLTVL.

The rearrangement joins TRBV5-1 to TRBJ2-5; D is tentatively TRBD1 or TRBD2 (6 bases each). Trimming stripped 2 bases from V and 10 bases from J, with 18 bases between. From germline, CDR1 is SGHRS and CDR2 YFSETQ. The CDR3 covers 14 residues. The CDR3 nucleotides read TGCGCCAGCAGCTTTGAGCTAGCAGGAGGGGGCCAGTACTTC. Translation: CASSFELAGGGQYF.

This clonotype was observed at least ten times. The CDR3 loop reads CASSSQGAGETQYF. DNA for the CDR3: TGTGCCAGCAGTTCGCAGGGGGCTGGAGAGACCCAGTACTTC. J is TRBJ2-5 and V is TRBV28; 8 positions agree with TRBD1. V trimming: 4 bases; J trimming: 4 bases; junction bases outside the gene matches: 5. Germline assignment: CDR1 MDHEN and CDR2 SYDVKM. This CDR3 has 14 amino acids.